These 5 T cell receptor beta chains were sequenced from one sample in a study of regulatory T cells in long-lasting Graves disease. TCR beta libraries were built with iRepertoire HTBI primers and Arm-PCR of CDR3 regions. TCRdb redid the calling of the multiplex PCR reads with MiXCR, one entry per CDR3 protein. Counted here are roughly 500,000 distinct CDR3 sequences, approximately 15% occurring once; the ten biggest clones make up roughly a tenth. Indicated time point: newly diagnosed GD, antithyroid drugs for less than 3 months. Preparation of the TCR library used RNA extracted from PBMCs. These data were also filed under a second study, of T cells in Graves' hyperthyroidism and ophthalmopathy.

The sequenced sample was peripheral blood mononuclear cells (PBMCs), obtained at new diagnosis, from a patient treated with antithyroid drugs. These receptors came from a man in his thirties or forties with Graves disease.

CDR3 in amino acids: CATSTSGRRTGELFF. The CDR3 bases are TGCGCCACCTCTACTAGCGGGAGGAGAACCGGGGAGCTGTTTTTT. The V call is TRBV5-1, the J call TRBJ2-2; 12 nucleotides line up with TRBD2. Germline CDR1 SGHRS, CDR2 YFSETQ. This CDR3 has 15 amino acids. With V trimmed by 9 bases and J by 5 bases, 8 bases remained unmatched.

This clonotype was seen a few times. CDR3 amino acids: CASSFRQSYEQYF. The CDR3 DNA reads TGTGCCAGCAGTTTCAGACAGAGTTACGAGCAGTACTTC. The chain links TRBV5-8 to TRBJ2-7, with D possibly matching TRBD1 (5 bases). The V end lost 5 bases, the J end lost 4 bases, and 13 bases lay between the germline ends. Germline V lookup: CDR1 SGHTS, CDR2 YDEGEE. This CDR3 is 13 amino acids long.

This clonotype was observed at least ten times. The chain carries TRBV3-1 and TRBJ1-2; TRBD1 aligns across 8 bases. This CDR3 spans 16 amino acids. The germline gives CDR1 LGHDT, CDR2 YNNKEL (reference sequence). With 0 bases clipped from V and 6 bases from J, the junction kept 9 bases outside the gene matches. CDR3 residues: CASSQDLTGAQDGYTF. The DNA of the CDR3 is TGTGCCAGCAGCCAAGATCTGACAGGGGCGCAGGATGGCTACACCTTC.

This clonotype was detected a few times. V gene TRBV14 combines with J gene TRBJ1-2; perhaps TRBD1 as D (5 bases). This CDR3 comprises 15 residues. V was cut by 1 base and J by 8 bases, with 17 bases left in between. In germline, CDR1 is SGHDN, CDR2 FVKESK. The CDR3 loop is CASSQVGTGKTGYTF. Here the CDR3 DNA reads TGTGCCAGCAGCCAAGTAGGGACCGGAAAAACGGGCTACACCTTC.

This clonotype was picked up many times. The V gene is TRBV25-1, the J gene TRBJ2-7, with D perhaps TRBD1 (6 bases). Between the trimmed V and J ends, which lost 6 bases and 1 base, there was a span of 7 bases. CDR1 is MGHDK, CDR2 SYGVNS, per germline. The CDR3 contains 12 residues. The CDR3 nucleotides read TGTGCCAGCAGGGGGGCGTCCTACGAGCAGTACTTC. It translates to CASRGASYEQYF.